The 27 T cell receptor beta chains given below trace back to one sample, sequenced in a study of CD8 T cells in Susac syndrome. The authors reverse transcribed about 0.5 to 1 ug RNA with random hexamers. MiXCR, applied by TCRdb to the immunoSEQ multiplex PCR reads, yields one record per CDR3 protein. The sample includes roughly 300,000 distinct CDR3 sequences, around 83% of them seen just once. The sample was CD8+ T cells from PBMCs. Receptors were obtained from a human donor with multiple sclerosis.

Of note for this clonotype: A junction end diverges from the germline sequence, so it may reflect a read error. The chain links TRBV2 to TRBJ2-6, with 8 bases that match TRBD1. The V gene's germline CDR1 is SNHLY and CDR2 FYNNEI. The CDR3 covers 17 residues. CDR3: CASGEGRGRSGANVLTF. CDR3 sequence (DNA): TGTGCCAGCGGTGAGGGCAGGGGGCGGTCTGGGGCCAACGTCCTGACTTTC.

This sequence joins TRBV20-1 and TRBJ2-1; TRBD2 agrees at 8 bases. J was trimmed by 1 base and V by 6 bases; bases with no gene match: 20. This CDR3 contains 19 residues. Per the germline V gene, CDR1 is DFQATT and CDR2 is SNEGSKA (reference sequence). In nucleotides, the CDR3 is TGCAGTGCCCCGGGGAGCCTAGCGGGTATTCATTGGTCCTACAATGAGCAGTTCTTC. This codes for CSAPGSLAGIHWSYNEQFF.

This chain uses TRBV11-2 with TRBJ2-7, with a possible D match to TRBD2 (5 bases). Germline CDR1 reads SGHAT; CDR2 reads FQNNGV. V dropped 2 bases and J dropped 9 bases, with 14 bases sitting between them. The CDR3 is made up of 13 amino acids. This chain's CDR3 is CASSLPGILGQYF. Written as DNA, the CDR3 is TGTGCCAGCAGCTTACCCGGGATTCTCGGGCAGTACTTC.

This chain connects TRBV6-6 to TRBJ2-7; 12 nucleotides align to TRBD2. V was clipped by 4 bases and J by 2 bases; unmatched bases: 6. The germline V gene has CDR1 MNHNY and CDR2 SVGAGI (reference sequence). The CDR3 contains 16 residues. CDR3 residues: CASSSSRLAGAYEQYF. In DNA form, the CDR3 reads TGTGCCAGCAGTTCTTCACGACTAGCGGGAGCCTACGAGCAGTACTTC.

CDR3 loop: CASSVAGTTNEKLFF. The CDR3 bases are TGTGCCAGCAGCGTGGCCGGCACAACTAATGAAAAACTGTTTTTT. V usage is TRBV9 and J usage is TRBJ1-4; no reliable D call. Trimming took 2 bases from V and 0 from J, leaving 8 bases between them. CDR3 length equals 15 residues. Germline CDR1 reads SGDLS; CDR2 reads YYNGEE.

The chain combines TRBV6-1 with TRBJ1-2; tentatively, D is TRBD1 (6 bases). In germline, CDR1 is MNHNS, CDR2 SASEGT. V dropped 3 bases and J dropped 4 bases, with 12 bases sitting between them. This CDR3 has 14 residues. In DNA form, the CDR3 reads TGTGCCAGCAGTGATCAGGGGAAGGGCTATGGCTACACCTTC. Translation gives CASSDQGKGYGYTF.

V is TRBV18 and J is TRBJ2-5, with 10 nucleotides matching TRBD1. Looked up from germline, CDR1 is KGHSH and CDR2 is LQKENI. The CDR3 is made up of 16 amino acids. After removal of 0 bases from V and 5 bases from J, the junction contained 6 bases not matched to a gene. For the CDR3, the DNA is TGTGCCAGCTCACCACCTCGGGACAGGGGACCCGAGACCCAGTACTTC. Amino acid sequence: CASSPPRDRGPETQYF. Complete variable domain (other parts from reference TRBV18 and TRBJ2-5): NAGVMQNPRHLVRRRGQEARLRCSPMKGHSHVYWYRQLPEEGLKFMVYLQKENIIDESGMPKERFSAEFPKEGPSILRIQQVVRGDSAAYFCASSPPRDRGPETQYFGPGTRLLVL.

The chain has TRBV3-1 and TRBJ1-2, with D possibly TRBD1 on 5 matching bases. This CDR3 has 12 amino acids. Germline loops: CDR1 LGHDT, CDR2 YNNKEL (reference sequence). Trimming shortened V by 1 base and J by 8 bases, and 8 bases separated the two germline ends. This CDR3 reads CASSQVRDGYTF. DNA of the CDR3: TGTGCCAGCAGCCAAGTCAGGGACGGCTACACCTTC.

The chain uses TRBV27 and TRBJ2-7, with 12 bases identical to TRBD1. The germline gives CDR1 MNHEY, CDR2 SMNVEV (reference sequence). The CDR3 sequence is 14 residues long. The V gene end was trimmed by 4 bases and the J gene end by 9 bases; junction bases not matched to a gene: 7. CDR3 bases: TGTGCCAGCAGTTCCATTGGGACAGGGGGCTGGCAGTACTTC. The encoded protein is CASSSIGTGGWQYF.

The rearrangement links TRBV5-1 to TRBJ2-3; D call uncertain. V lost 4 bases and J lost 2, with 14 bases in between. The CDR3 extends over 15 amino acids. Germline loops: CDR1 SGHRS, CDR2 YFSETQ. The CDR3 protein is CASSPLGGYTDTQYF. CDR3 nucleotide sequence: TGCGCCAGCAGCCCCTTAGGTGGTTACACAGATACGCAGTATTTT.

The V call is TRBV7-9, the J call TRBJ2-5; no firm D call. The CDR3 has 13 residues. Germline V CDR1 and CDR2: SEHNR, FQNEAQ (reference sequence). Deletions cut 3 bases from V and 3 bases from J, with 8 bases between. CDR3 in amino acids: CASSFGSKETQYF. The CDR3 region has the DNA TGTGCCAGCAGCTTTGGTAGCAAAGAGACCCAGTACTTC. Supplemented by reference TRBV7-9 and TRBJ2-5, the full variable domain reads DTGVSQNPRHKITKRGQNVTFRCDPISEHNRLYWYRQTLGQGPEFLTYFQNEAQLEKSRLLSDRFSAERPKGSFSTLEIQRTEQGDSAMYLCASSFGSKETQYFGPGTRLLVL.

The table lists this clonotype with a count of one. This chain links TRBV5-8 with TRBJ2-7; 9 nucleotides match TRBD1. From germline, CDR1 is SGHTS and CDR2 YDEGEE. With 3 bases clipped from V and 0 bases from J, the junction kept 4 bases outside the gene matches. This CDR3 is built from 15 residues. CDR3 protein: CASSWPGQGSYEQYF. Written as DNA, the CDR3 is TGTGCCAGCAGCTGGCCGGGACAGGGCTCCTACGAGCAGTACTTC.

The V gene is TRBV2, the J gene TRBJ1-4, with D maybe TRBD1 (6 bases). The CDR3 extends over 17 amino acids. The V and J ends lost 4 bases and 0 bases respectively, with 15 bases between them. The V gene's germline CDR1 is SNHLY and CDR2 FYNNEI. The CDR3: CASSVPRTDTTNEKLFF. CDR3 nucleotides: TGTGCCAGCAGTGTCCCCAGGACAGATACAACTAATGAAAAACTGTTTTTT.

The V call is TRBV27, the J call TRBJ2-7; TRBD2 matches at 15 bases. V shed 6 bases, J shed 0 bases, and the junction held 9 bases outside the gene matches. Germline V gene lookup returns CDR1 MNHEY and CDR2 SMNVEV (reference sequence). The CDR3 runs to 18 residues. CDR3 nucleotides: TGTGCCAGCAGATCCTCCGGGACTAGCGGGAGGAGCTCCTACGAGCAGTACTTC. The encoded protein is CASRSSGTSGRSSYEQYF.

The chain has TRBV28 and TRBJ1-2; D call uncertain. Germline CDR1 and CDR2: MDHEN and SYDVKM. Between the trimmed V and J ends, which lost 3 bases and 7 bases, there was a span of 15 bases. This CDR3 has 14 residues. The CDR3 is CASSLPGAGGGYTF. CDR3 nucleotide sequence: TGTGCCAGCAGTTTGCCGGGCGCGGGAGGTGGCTACACCTTC.

On this clonotype itself: At one boundary the junction diverges from the germline segment, which might be a read error. The chain combines TRBV11-2 with TRBJ1-1; 8 positions agree with TRBD1. The CDR3 spans 13 residues. Germline V CDR1 and CDR2: SGHAT, FQNNGV. CDR3 nucleotides: TGTGCCAGCAGCGATCGGGACAGGTCTGAGGCTTTCTTT. Translation gives CASSDRDRSEAFF.

The genes are TRBV6-2 or TRBV6-3 and TRBJ1-1; no reliable D call. Germline V CDR1 and CDR2: MNHEY, SVGEGT. This CDR3 region has 12 residues. Trimming removed 10 bases at V and 1 base at J, with 10 bases between. Here the CDR3 reads CAIRKGNTEAFF. The DNA of the CDR3 is TGTGCCATCCGGAAGGGGAACACTGAAGCTTTCTTT.

This rearrangement joins TRBV7-8 to TRBJ2-3, with TRBD2 identical over 7 bases. With V trimmed by 3 bases and J by 3 bases, 9 bases remained unmatched. Germline CDR1 and CDR2: SGHVS and FQNEAQ. This CDR3 spans 16 amino acids. The CDR3 region has the DNA TGTGCCAGCAGCTTGTTAGTTGCGGGAGTTACAGATACGCAGTATTTT. Protein product: CASSLLVAGVTDTQYF.

The J gene is TRBJ1-2, the V gene TRBV29-1; D unresolved. The ends were cut back, 6 bases at V and 2 bases at J, with 10 bases in the middle. The CDR3 length is 12 residues. CDR1 and CDR2 (germline): SQVTM, ANQGSEA. The CDR3 coding sequence is TGCAGCGTCTCGGGCCGCAACTATGGCTACACCTTC. It encodes CSVSGRNYGYTF.

The rearrangement uses TRBV7-2 and TRBJ1-1; D not certain. The length of the CDR3 is 14 residues. The V end lost 2 bases, the J end lost 1 base, and 8 bases lay between the germline ends. In germline, CDR1 is SGHTA, CDR2 FQGNSA. The CDR3 reads CASSLIRWNTEAFF. DNA for the CDR3: TGTGCCAGCAGCTTAATAAGGTGGAACACTGAAGCTTTCTTT.

V and J are TRBV12-3 or TRBV12-4 and TRBJ2-7; 7 bases agree with TRBD1. The CDR3 has 15 residues. Trimming at V came to 7 bases and at J to 3 bases, leaving 12 bases not matched to a gene. DNA of the CDR3: TGTGCCAGCAATCTACAGGGGAACCCCTTCTACGAGCAGTACTTC. It is translated as CASNLQGNPFYEQYF.

The chain recombines TRBV9 with TRBJ2-2; no firm D call. The CDR3 sequence is 15 residues long. Trimming removed 3 bases from V and 7 bases from J, with 16 bases in between. Per the germline V gene, CDR1 is SGDLS and CDR2 is YYNGEE. CDR3 residues: CASSADGRAVGELFF. The CDR3 DNA is TGTGCCAGCAGCGCAGATGGTAGGGCGGTCGGGGAGCTGTTTTTT.

This clonotype was recorded only once. The CDR3 DNA reads TGTGCCAGCAGTTTGAGGGGGTCCTATCTGAACACTGAAGCTTTCTTT. As protein: CASSLRGSYLNTEAFF. The chain joins TRBV28 to TRBJ1-1; tentatively, D is TRBD1 (6 bases). The CDR3 spans 16 residues. V dropped 3 bases and J dropped 0 bases, with 14 bases sitting between them. CDR1 MDHEN and CDR2 SYDVKM come from the germline V gene.

This sequence joins TRBV28 and TRBJ2-1; D gene ambiguous. V was clipped by 7 bases and J by 0 bases, with 16 bases between them. Germline-derived CDR1 and CDR2 are MDHEN and SYDVKM. CDR3 length: 16 amino acids. The CDR3: CASTWGSTSSYNEQFF. In nucleotides, the CDR3 is TGTGCCAGCACCTGGGGATCAACAAGCTCCTACAATGAGCAGTTCTTC.

V gene TRBV6-5 combines with J gene TRBJ1-6; D gene uncertain. V lost 4 bases to trimming and J lost 3 bases, with 10 bases between them. This CDR3 is built from 15 residues. Germline values: CDR1 MNHEY, CDR2 SVGAGI. The CDR3 coding sequence is TGTGCCAGCAGTTCCTGGGAATTCTATAATTCACCCCTCCACTTT. This sequence encodes CASSSWEFYNSPLHF.

V and J are TRBV28 and TRBJ2-3; the D gene could be TRBD1 or TRBD2 (5 bases each). The germline V and J ends were trimmed by 1 base and 4 bases, with 12 bases remaining between them. CDR1 and CDR2 (germline): MDHEN, SYDVKM. CDR3 length equals 15 residues. CDR3 protein: CASSLYPRGPDTQYF. Written as DNA, the CDR3 is TGTGCCAGCAGTTTATACCCGAGGGGTCCAGATACGCAGTATTTT.

This rearrangement joins TRBV6-5 to TRBJ1-6, with D possibly TRBD1 on 6 matching bases. The CDR3 covers 14 residues. Trimming removed 2 bases from V and 10 bases from J, with 12 bases in between. Germline lookup yields CDR1 MNHEY and CDR2 SVGAGI. The CDR3 sequence: CASSYAGVGSPLHF. The DNA for the CDR3 is TGTGCCAGCAGTTACGCAGGGGTGGGGTCACCCCTCCACTTT.